This T cell receptor beta chain was sequenced for a study of T cell responses to AZD1222 COVID-19 vaccine (TCRdb year 2021). In the study overall: A total of approximately 240 trial participants underwent TCR sequencing, of whom approximately 200 had received two doses of AZD1222 and some 25 had received two doses of the MenACWY control vaccine. Enrollment into the trials was organized by age into subgroups of 18-55, 56-69 and 70-plus years, and those subgroups contained roughly 150, 30 and 60 TCR-sequenced participants, respectively.

Concerning this clone: What this receptor recognizes is not known. Per-nucleotide qualities are absent, and no much larger clonotype sits a single base away.

Study-level results and caveats: Because no day 14 peak-response samples were available, the repertoires could be characterized only after the peak T cell response. Participants were mostly white British, with more females than males. The authors suggested clonal diversity may have been underestimated. The whole spike protein was spanned by vaccine-associated CD4 TCRs, and dominant responses were seen in regions 160-218 and 743-854. Conclusions about previously exposed vaccinees are limited because only six or seven AZD1222 recipients were SARS-CoV-2 seropositive at baseline. After two AZD1222 doses, spike-specific TCR breadth and depth were significantly higher than at day 0 and than in MenACWY recipients. The 56-69-year group was small, and its depth increase did not reach significance, likely because of low power. Epitopes outside the regions mutated in the B.1.351 and B.1.1.7 variants were reportedly recognized by nearly half of the unique spike-specific TCRs.

CDR1 and CDR2 are read off the germline V gene as SGHTA and FQGNSA. The trim is 2 bases for V and 1 base for J, with a gap of 14 bases between the germline ends. Counted from cysteine to phenylalanine, this CDR3 has 16 amino acids. Of all the DNA, just the CDR3 is kept, 48 bases in frame from base 1. The CDR3 regions of human TCRbeta chains were subjected to immunosequencing. On the study's bioinformatics: Repertoire TCRs were checked for matches against a reference library of SARS-CoV-2-specific TCRs that had been generated using the MIRA antigen-specificity platform. Breadth was defined as the fraction of unique TCRs that were SARS-CoV-2-associated, and depth was defined as the fraction of total T cells that were SARS-CoV-2-associated. Using the MIRA data, every spike-specific TCR was mapped to the spike region that the TCR reacted to and assigned to either a CD4 or a CD8 class. Log10-transformed breadth and depth values were compared by one-way ANOVA with Sidak's multiple comparisons tests. What TCRdb holds here is the immuneACCESS table cut down to in-frame rearrangements. Part of the clones is not present; checked against another copy, under half of the missing clones reflect an unresolved V gene, and the others are unexplained. V, J and clone size are those of that table, while D and trimming were read from the DNA. The sample data list tens of thousands of clones, and roughly 90% of these were observed just once. The ten top clones hold roughly 5% of the sample.

The time point label for this specimen denotes: baseline before first vaccination. The treatment or condition label of this sample denotes: meningococcal conjugate vaccine given as trial control. Vaccinee samples came from UK trials COV001 and COV002, including a single-blind randomized controlled phase 2/3 trial of AZD1222 (ChAdOx1 nCoV-19) in healthy adults. For TCRbeta chain sequencing, PBMC samples were collected from trial participants at day 0 and at day 28 after the second dose. The clonotype was recovered from an adult in good health. The chain joins TRBV7-2 to TRBJ2-5; the D gene cannot be resolved reliably. The sample consisted of peripheral blood, taken on day 0 of MenACWY control vaccination. CDR3 reads: CASSLLNIEFQETQYF. The nucleotide sequence is given as TGTGCCAGCAGCTTACTAAATATTGAGTTCCAAGAGACCCAGTACTTC.